This T cell receptor (beta chain) was retrieved from a study of blood T cell repertoires in COVID-19. Turning to the study itself: Sites across the United States, Italy and Spain contributed samples from acute and convalescent COVID-19.

Trimming removed 1 base at V and 4 bases at J, with 11 bases between. The CDR3 length is 15 residues. The germline V gene encodes CDR1 SGHTA and CDR2 FQGNSA. The table came from immunoSEQ multiplex PCR; TCRdb's copy has only in-frame clones and leaves some out. The table records tens of thousands of clones, roughly 89% of them present only once. The sequence was collected from a woman between 65 and 79 years old with active COVID-19. The chain combines TRBV7-2 with TRBJ2-1; D is perhaps TRBD2 (6 bases). Sample: peripheral blood. The CDR3 protein is CASSLGLATYNEQFF. In DNA form, the CDR3 reads TGTGCCAGCAGCTTAGGGCTAGCGACGTACAATGAGCAGTTCTTC.